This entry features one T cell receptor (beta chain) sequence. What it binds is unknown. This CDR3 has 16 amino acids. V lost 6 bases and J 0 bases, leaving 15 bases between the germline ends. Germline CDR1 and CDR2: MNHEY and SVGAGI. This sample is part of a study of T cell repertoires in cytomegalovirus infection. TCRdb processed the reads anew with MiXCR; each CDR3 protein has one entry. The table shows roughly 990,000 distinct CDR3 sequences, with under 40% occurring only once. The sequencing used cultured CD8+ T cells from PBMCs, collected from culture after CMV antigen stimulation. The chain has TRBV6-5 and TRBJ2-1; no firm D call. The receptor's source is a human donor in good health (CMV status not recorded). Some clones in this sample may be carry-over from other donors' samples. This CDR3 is CASRPGFLSSYNEQFF. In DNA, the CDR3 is TGTGCCAGCAGGCCCGGGTTCTTGAGCTCCTACAATGAGCAGTTCTTC.